What follows is one T cell receptor (beta chain) and its context. As yet, its antigen is unknown. The data derive from a study of shared clonotypes between healthy human individuals. Background on the study: Used for every donor were three CD4 naive, three CD4 memory, two CD8 naive and one CD8 memory plate. Study-level findings and limits: Generally, estimated richness proved larger in naive subsets than it did in memory subsets.

The CDR3 runs to 13 residues. The ends were cut back, 1 base at V and 10 bases at J, with 14 bases in the middle. The germline V gene has CDR1 SGHRS and CDR2 YFSETQ. The test was conducted at deep level. The protocol was immunoSEQ multiplex PCR, while the TCRdb copy is restricted to in-frame clones and leaves out a portion. The data hold about 2.4 million clones, with more than 85% observed a single time. The TCR comes from a man younger than 30 in good health. Some clones in this sample may be carry-over from other donors' samples. Source material: naive CD4+ T cells from PBMCs. The subset denotes: CD45RA+ positively selected. V is TRBV5-1 and J is TRBJ1-1, with a possible D match to TRBD1 (5 bases). Here the CDR3 DNA reads TGCGCCAGCAGCTTGACCCCCCCTGGGGGAGCTTTCTTT. Protein: CASSLTPPGGAFF.